This passage covers 2 T cell receptor beta chains from one sample sequenced in a study of T-cell memory formation after mild COVID-19. One entry per CDR3 protein results from TCRdb running MiXCR on the 5' RACE reads. The repertoire has under 300,000 distinct CDR3 sequences, over 7% of them found once; the top ten carry roughly 22%. Sequencing was performed on PBMCs or a T cell subset sorted from them (not recorded which). The receptors were gathered from a man aged 18 to 30 who had mild COVID-19 (a few samples of this study predate the infection). Cell type and time point are not known.

In this sample, this clonotype turned up a few times. The V and J genes are TRBV11-2 and TRBJ1-1; D might be TRBD1 (5 bases). Looked up from germline, CDR1 is SGHAT and CDR2 is FQNNGV. Between the trimmed V and J ends, which lost 0 bases and 5 bases, there was a span of 10 bases. The CDR3 is made up of 14 amino acids. The CDR3, as DNA: TGTGCCAGCAGCTTAGAACGTCAGGGAACTGAAGCTTTCTTT. Its translation: CASSLERQGTEAFF.

V gene TRBV5-1 combines with J gene TRBJ2-1; D might be TRBD1 (7 bases). The germline V gene has CDR1 SGHRS and CDR2 YFSETQ. With 4 bases removed from V and 5 bases from J, the gap between germline ends came to 10 bases. The length of the CDR3 is 13 residues. The CDR3 coding sequence is TGCGCCAGCAGCGCGGGACAGAACAATGAGCAGTTCTTC. As protein: CASSAGQNNEQFF.